These 6 T cell receptor beta chains originate from one sample sequenced in a study of CD8+CD57+ T cells in acquired aplastic anemia. CDR3 and TCR beta VDJ profiling relied on genomic DNA as the template. TCRdb called the reads again in MiXCR, with one record for every CDR3 protein. There are 150,000 to 200,000 distinct CDR3 sequences in the sample; around three fifths occur only once, and around 46% lies in the top ten. Material: sorted CD4+, CD8+, or CD8+CD57+ T cells (not recorded which) from PBMCs. The receptors come from a human donor with severe aplastic anemia or a healthy control (not recorded which).

The rearrangement joins TRBV20-1 to TRBJ2-7; D is uncertain. Per the germline V gene, CDR1 is DFQATT and CDR2 is SNEGSKA (reference sequence). V lost 6 bases, J lost 1 base, and 13 bases lay in between. This CDR3 has 13 amino acids. The CDR3 reads CSANRVVSYEQYF. In DNA form, the CDR3 reads TGCAGTGCCAACCGGGTCGTTTCCTACGAGCAGTACTTC.

The chain combines TRBV5-1 with TRBJ1-1; D remains unclear. Germline CDR1 reads SGHRS; CDR2 reads YFSETQ. Trimming pared 1 base from V and 1 base from J, leaving 8 bases between. This CDR3 comprises 14 residues. Written as DNA, the CDR3 is TGCGCCAGCAGCTTGAATAAGGCGAACACTGAAGCTTTCTTT. This translates into CASSLNKANTEAFF.

The sample holds many counts of this clonotype. V and J are TRBV7-9 and TRBJ2-5; the D is unclear. CDR1 and CDR2 from the germline V gene are SEHNR and FQNEAQ (reference sequence). The length of the CDR3 is 12 residues. Between the trimmed V and J ends, which lost 1 base and 5 bases, there was a span of 5 bases. CDR3 amino acids: CASSLVGETQYF. DNA for the CDR3: TGTGCCAGCAGCTTAGTTGGTGAGACCCAGTACTTC.

The rearrangement joins TRBV29-1 to TRBJ2-3; D remains unclear. Trimming stripped 4 bases from V and 4 bases from J, with 9 bases between. The CDR3 covers 12 residues. The germline V gene has CDR1 SQVTM and CDR2 ANQGSEA. CDR3: CSVVSSADTQYF. The CDR3 DNA is TGCAGCGTTGTATCCAGTGCAGATACGCAGTATTTT.

This chain connects TRBV2 to TRBJ2-1; TRBD2 matches at 10 bases. The junction had 7 bases not matched to a gene; V was cut back by 8 bases and J by 3 bases. CDR3 size: 15 residues. CDR1 and CDR2 (germline): SNHLY, FYNNEI. CDR3 sequence reads: CASGGLAEVYNEQFF. In nucleotides, the CDR3 is TGTGCCAGCGGCGGACTAGCGGAGGTCTACAATGAGCAGTTCTTC.

As regards this clonotype: An end of the junction does not agree with germline; a read error may underlie this. The chain is built from TRBV15 and TRBJ1-1; D not certain. The CDR3 has 14 amino acids. Germline lookup yields CDR1 LNHNV and CDR2 YYDKDF (reference sequence). CDR3 residues: CATSSGGSLNEASF. For the CDR3, the DNA is TGTGCCACCAGCAGTGGTGGGTCGTTGAATGAAGCTTCCTTT.